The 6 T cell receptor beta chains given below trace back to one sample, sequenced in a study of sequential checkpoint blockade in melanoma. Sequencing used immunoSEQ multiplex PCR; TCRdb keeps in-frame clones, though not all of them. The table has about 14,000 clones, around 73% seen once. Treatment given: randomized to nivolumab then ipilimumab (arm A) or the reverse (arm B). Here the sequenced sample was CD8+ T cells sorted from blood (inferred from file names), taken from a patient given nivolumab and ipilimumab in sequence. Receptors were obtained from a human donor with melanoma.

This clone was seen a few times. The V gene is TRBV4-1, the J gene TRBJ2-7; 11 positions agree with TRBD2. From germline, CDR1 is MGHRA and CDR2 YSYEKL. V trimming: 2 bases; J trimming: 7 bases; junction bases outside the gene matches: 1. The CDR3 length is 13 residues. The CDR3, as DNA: TGCGCCAGCAGCCAACTAGCGGGGGGTGAGCAGTACTTC. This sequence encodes CASSQLAGGEQYF.

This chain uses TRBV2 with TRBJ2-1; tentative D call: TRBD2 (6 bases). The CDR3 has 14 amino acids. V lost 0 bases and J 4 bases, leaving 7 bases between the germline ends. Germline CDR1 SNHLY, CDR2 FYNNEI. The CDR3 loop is CASSEAGGYNEQFF. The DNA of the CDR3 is TGTGCCAGCAGTGAAGCGGGAGGTTACAATGAGCAGTTCTTC.

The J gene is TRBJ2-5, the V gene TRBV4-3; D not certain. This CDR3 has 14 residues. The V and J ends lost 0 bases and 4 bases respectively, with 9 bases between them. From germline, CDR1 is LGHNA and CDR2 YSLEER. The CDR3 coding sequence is TGCGCCAGCAGCCAAGAGGCGGCCGCAGAGACCCAGTACTTC. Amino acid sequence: CASSQEAAAETQYF.

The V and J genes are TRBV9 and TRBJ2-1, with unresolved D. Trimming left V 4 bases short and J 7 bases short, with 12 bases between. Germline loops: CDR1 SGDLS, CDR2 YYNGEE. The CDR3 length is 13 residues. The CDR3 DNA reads TGTGCCAGCAGCCCCCGTTTCGGGAATGAGCAGTTCTTC. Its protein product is CASSPRFGNEQFF. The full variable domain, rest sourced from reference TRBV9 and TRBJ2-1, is DSGVTQTPKHLITATGQRVTLRCSPRSGDLSVYWYQQSLDQGLQFLIQYYNGEERAKGNILERFSAQQFPDLHSELNLSSLELGDSALYFCASSPRFGNEQFFGPGTRLTVL.

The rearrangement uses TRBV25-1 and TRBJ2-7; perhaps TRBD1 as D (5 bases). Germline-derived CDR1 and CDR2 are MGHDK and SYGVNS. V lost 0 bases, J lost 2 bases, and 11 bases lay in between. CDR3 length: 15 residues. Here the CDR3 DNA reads TGTGCCAGCAGTGAATATCCCGACAGCACCTACGAGCAGTACTTC. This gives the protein CASSEYPDSTYEQYF.

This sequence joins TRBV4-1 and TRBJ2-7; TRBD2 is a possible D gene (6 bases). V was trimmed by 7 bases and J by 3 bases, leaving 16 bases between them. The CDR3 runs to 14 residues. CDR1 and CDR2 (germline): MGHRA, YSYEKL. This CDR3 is CASTPNLGGYEQYF. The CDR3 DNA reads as TGCGCCAGCACCCCTAATCTGGGAGGCTACGAGCAGTACTTC.